The 18 T cell receptor beta chains below come from one sample, sequenced in a study of cytomegalovirus exposure and HLA in healthy donors. Primers: 60 Vbeta forward and 13 Jbeta reverse. The protocol was immunoSEQ multiplex PCR, while the TCRdb copy is restricted to in-frame clones and leaves out a portion. The repertoire holds about 55,000 clones, with 75% to 80% as singletons. Sequenced sample: PBMCs. These receptors came from a female donor in good health and CMV-seronegative.

This chain's CDR3 is CASSLGRVGNQPQHF. CDR3 sequence (DNA): TGTGCCAGCAGTTTAGGCAGGGTGGGAAATCAGCCCCAGCATTTT. J is TRBJ1-5 and V is TRBV27; TRBD1 is a possible D gene (5 bases). The CDR3 has 15 residues. The germline CDR1 and CDR2 sequences are MNHEY and SMNVEV (reference sequence). V was shortened by 2 bases and J by 4 bases, with 12 bases between the two germline ends.

The J gene is TRBJ2-5, the V gene TRBV14, with D possibly matching TRBD1 (6 bases). The CDR3 consists of 13 residues. Germline V gives CDR1 SGHDN, CDR2 FVKESK. V shed 2 bases and J shed 9 bases, with 13 bases lying between them. The CDR3 sequence is CASSQSQGSAQYF. CDR3 bases: TGTGCCAGCAGCCAAAGTCAGGGGTCGGCCCAGTACTTC.

The rearrangement uses TRBV29-1 and TRBJ2-5; TRBD2 might be the D (6 bases). The J call is doubtful: the DNA matches TRBJ2-7 better. The CDR3 is 14 amino acids. The germline V gene encodes CDR1 SQVTM and CDR2 ANQGSEA. CDR3 DNA sequence: TGCAGCGTTGTGGGGGGACTGACCTCCTACGAGCAGTACTTC. It specifies CSVVGGLTSYEQYF.

The chain carries TRBV19 and TRBJ1-1; 9 bases map to TRBD1. CDR1 is LNHDA and CDR2 is SQIVND in the germline V gene (reference sequence). Losses at the gene ends were 7 bases for V and 8 bases for J; bases not matched to a gene: 11. The CDR3 is 14 amino acids. This CDR3 is CASKPIPGQGEAFF. CDR3 sequence (DNA): TGTGCCAGTAAGCCAATACCGGGACAGGGAGAAGCTTTCTTT.

This chain connects TRBV18 to TRBJ2-7; perhaps TRBD1 as D (5 bases). V was shortened by 2 bases and J by 3 bases, with 14 bases between the two germline ends. The CDR3 is 15 residues long. CDR1 KGHSH and CDR2 LQKENI come from the germline V gene. DNA for the CDR3: TGTGCCAGCTCACCATTAAAAGTAGGGGACTACGAGCAGTACTTC. It is translated as CASSPLKVGDYEQYF.

This chain links TRBV7-2 with TRBJ2-4; TRBD2 might be the D (6 bases). The V and J ends lost 1 base and 2 bases respectively, with 15 bases between them. There are 17 residues in the CDR3. Germline CDR1 and CDR2: SGHTA and FQGNSA. This chain's CDR3 is CASSLEFRRDTKNIQYF. For the CDR3, the DNA is TGTGCCAGCAGCTTAGAATTTAGGAGGGATACCAAAAACATTCAGTACTTC.

This chain connects TRBV7-9 to TRBJ1-2; possibly TRBD1 for D (6 bases). The CDR3 sequence is 14 residues long. Germline V lookup: CDR1 SEHNR, CDR2 FQNEAQ (reference sequence). The V gene lost 0 bases and the J gene lost 8 bases, with 13 bases spanning the gap. The DNA of the CDR3 is TGTGCCAGCAGCTTAGCCACAGGGATAGTCGGCTACACCTTC. It codes for CASSLATGIVGYTF.

This clone has just a few counts. The chain recombines TRBV9 with TRBJ2-1; TRBD2 matches 15 bases. J was trimmed by 7 bases and V by 6 bases; bases with no gene match: 11. Germline-derived CDR1 and CDR2 are SGDLS and YYNGEE. The CDR3 is 17 amino acids. The CDR3 nucleotides are TGTGCCAGCAATCTCGGTCTCGGACTAGCGGGGGGGAATGAGCAGTTCTTC. This codes for CASNLGLGLAGGNEQFF.

The V gene is TRBV7-3, the J gene TRBJ2-5; D uncertain. The germline CDR1 and CDR2 sequences are SGHTA and FQGTGA. Between the trimmed V and J ends, which lost 1 base and 1 base, there was a span of 10 bases. The CDR3 covers 15 residues. The CDR3 is CASSLRASPQETQYF. The CDR3 coding sequence is TGTGCCAGCAGCTTAAGGGCCAGTCCCCAAGAGACCCAGTACTTC.

The chain couples TRBV5-1 to TRBJ2-5; 7 nucleotides match TRBD2. The germline CDR1 and CDR2 sequences are SGHRS and YFSETQ. Trimming took 4 bases from V and 5 from J; bases not matched to a gene: 2. This CDR3 has 12 residues. The CDR3 protein is CASSVSGETQYF. The DNA for the CDR3 is TGCGCCAGCAGCGTTAGCGGGGAGACCCAGTACTTC.

The chain is built from TRBV7-3 and TRBJ2-3; D is possibly TRBD1 (6 bases). CDR3 length: 14 residues. V was shortened by 5 bases and J by 4 bases, with 13 bases between the two germline ends. In germline, CDR1 is SGHTA, CDR2 FQGTGA. The CDR3 region is CASSAGTRPDTQYF. DNA for the CDR3: TGTGCCAGCAGCGCCGGGACACGGCCAGATACGCAGTATTTT. The variable domain in full, completed from reference TRBV7-3 and TRBJ2-3, reads GAGVSQTPSNKVTEKGKYVELRCDPISGHTALYWYRQSLGQGPEFLIYFQGTGAADDSGLPNDRFFAVRPEGSVSTLKIQRTERGDSAVYLCASSAGTRPDTQYFGPGTRLTVL.

This clone was picked up one time. J is TRBJ1-2 and V is TRBV9; D may be TRBD1 (5 bases). Trimming took off 2 bases at V and 6 bases at J, with 11 bases between the two ends. Germline V gene lookup returns CDR1 SGDLS and CDR2 YYNGEE. This CDR3 has 13 amino acids. The CDR3 nucleotides are TGTGCCAGCAGCGTCGACAGTACCCATGGCTACACCTTC. This translates into CASSVDSTHGYTF. The full variable domain, with the rest looked up from reference TRBV9 and TRBJ1-2, is DSGVTQTPKHLITATGQRVTLRCSPRSGDLSVYWYQQSLDQGLQFLIQYYNGEERAKGNILERFSAQQFPDLHSELNLSSLELGDSALYFCASSVDSTHGYTFGSGTRLTVV.

DNA of the CDR3: TGCGCCAGCAGGACCAGGGGTTACACTGAAGCTTTCTTT. It codes for CASRTRGYTEAFF. This chain joins TRBV10-2 and TRBJ1-1, with a possible D match to TRBD1 (6 bases). Germline values: CDR1 WSHSY, CDR2 SAAADI. This CDR3 contains 13 residues. V was shortened by 6 bases and J by 3 bases, with 11 bases between the two germline ends.

This clone occurred a few times. The CDR3 nucleotides are TGTGCCAGTAGTAATGCCGGGACAGATAATTCACCCCTCCACTTT. Translated: CASSNAGTDNSPLHF. V is TRBV19 and J is TRBJ1-6; 7 nucleotides align to TRBD1. The CDR3 sequence is 15 residues long. J gave up 5 bases and V 4 bases, and 5 bases lay outside the gene matches. CDR1 is LNHDA, CDR2 SQIVND, per germline (reference sequence).

The chain combines TRBV25-1 with TRBJ2-1; D not certain. CDR1 and CDR2 from the germline V gene are MGHDK and SYGVNS. V gave up 4 bases and J gave up 9 bases, with 4 bases separating them. This CDR3 is 10 amino acids long. The CDR3: CASSAGEQFF. In DNA, the CDR3 is TGTGCCAGCAGTGCGGGTGAGCAGTTCTTC.

The gene calls are TRBV27 and TRBJ2-4; maybe TRBD1 (5 bases). The CDR3 sequence is 15 residues long. Germline CDR1 and CDR2: MNHEY and SMNVEV (reference sequence). Between the trimmed V and J ends, which lost 6 bases and 0 bases, there was a span of 12 bases. CDR3 in DNA: TGTGCCAGCAGCAGGATAGGGGAAGCCAAAAACATTCAGTACTTC. Translating it yields CASSRIGEAKNIQYF.

This clone was seen once. The V gene is TRBV10-3, the J gene TRBJ2-1; 7 nucleotides align to TRBD1. J lost 4 bases, V lost 7 bases, and 7 bases had no gene match. The CDR3 length is 14 residues. Germline CDR1 and CDR2: ENHRY and SYGVKD. The DNA for the CDR3 is TGTGCCATCAAACCAGACAGGGAGTACAATGAGCAGTTCTTC. It codes for CAIKPDREYNEQFF.

The gene calls are TRBV18 and TRBJ2-2; D not certain. The CDR3 has 16 amino acids. Germline V gene lookup returns CDR1 KGHSH and CDR2 LQKENI. Trimming stripped 3 bases from V and 0 bases from J, with 11 bases between. The CDR3 here is CASSPTPQSNTGELFF. The CDR3 region has the DNA TGTGCCAGCTCACCGACACCACAGTCGAACACCGGGGAGCTGTTTTTT.